The source of this TCR beta chain is a study of PD-1 blockade in classical Hodgkin lymphoma. Time point denoted: cycle 4 day 1 (C4D1), after less than seven weeks of nivolumab. Patients all relapsed after autologous stem cell transplantation, and there was variation in brentuximab vedotin exposure. Patients had relapsed/refractory classical Hodgkin lymphoma with complete response, partial response or progressive disease as best response. This CDR3 region has 16 residues. J was trimmed by 7 bases and V by 5 bases; bases with no gene match: 15. CDR1 MNHEY and CDR2 SMNVEV come from the germline V gene (reference sequence). TCRdb's table, derived via immunoSEQ multiplex PCR, lists solely in-frame clones and lacks some. The table lists approximately 17,000 clones, less than 75% of them singletons. To note about this clone: Antigen unknown.

General study results and limits: Nothing has yet pinned down what causes the repertoire differences, possibly disease activity or prior therapy. Relapsed/refractory patients reportedly had the lowest baseline TCR diversity, below newly diagnosed patients, who were below healthy donors. Whereas CD4+ TCR diversity had risen significantly by C4D1, CD8+ TCR diversity had not.

Sequencing was performed on peripheral blood mononuclear cells (PBMCs), taken before the fourth cycle of nivolumab. This receptor was identified in a human donor with classical Hodgkin lymphoma. The chain couples TRBV27 to TRBJ2-7; 9 bases match TRBD1. The CDR3 DNA follows: TGTGCCAGCAGTCCCCTCGGGACAGGGTTCCGGAAAGAGCAGTACTTC. It is translated as CASSPLGTGFRKEQYF.